The 13 T cell receptor beta chains listed next were all sequenced from one sample in a study of prognosis after radiotherapy for stage I lung cancer. With two-round multiplex PCR, TCR beta CDR3 sequences were amplified from genomic DNA. The use of primers specific to each TRBV and TRBJ gene characterized first-round PCR. TCRdb called the multiplex PCR reads again in MiXCR, with one record for every CDR3 protein. The repertoire has around 56,000 distinct CDR3 sequences, about 30% of them found once; the top ten carry 6% to 9%. The sequences come from PBMCs, collected before or after stereotactic body radiation therapy (not recorded which). Receptor source: a donor over 45 with non-small cell lung cancer.

This clonotype was recorded many times. This sequence joins TRBV2 and TRBJ2-5; a possible D gene is TRBD1 (6 bases). Per the germline V gene, CDR1 is SNHLY and CDR2 is FYNNEI. Trimming cost V 3 bases and J 4 bases, with 12 bases left between them. The CDR3 has 14 amino acids. The CDR3 spells CASSDFPRGETQYF. As DNA, the CDR3 is TGTGCCAGCAGTGACTTTCCCAGGGGAGAGACCCAGTACTTC. The full variable domain, its missing parts supplied by reference TRBV2 and TRBJ2-5, is EPEVTQTPSHQVTQMGQEVILRCVPISNHLYFYWYRQILGQKVEFLVSFYNNEISEKSEIFDDQFSVERPDGSNFTLKIRSTKLEDSAMYFCASSDFPRGETQYFGPGTRLLVL.

This clonotype was seen at least ten times. The rearrangement uses TRBV3-1 and TRBJ2-3, with D uncertain. CDR1 and CDR2 (germline): LGHDT, YNNKEL (reference sequence). The CDR3 runs 15 residues. With 1 base removed from V and 4 bases from J, the gap between germline ends came to 12 bases. The CDR3 region is CASSQAPDFADTQYF. The CDR3 region has the DNA TGTGCCAGCAGCCAAGCCCCAGATTTTGCAGATACGCAGTATTTT.

Turning to this clonotype: This sequence may be a read error, since a much larger clone differs from it by one base. The chain is built from TRBV20-1 and TRBJ1-1, with a weak D call TRBD1 (5 bases). The CDR3 length is 13 residues. The germline gives CDR1 DFQATT, CDR2 SNEGSKA (reference sequence). CDR3 in DNA: TGCAGTGCTTGGGGGGGATCGAACACTGAAGCTTCCTTT. It is translated as CSAWGGSNTEASF.

This clonotype was counted ten times or more. This chain uses TRBV4-3 with TRBJ1-2; the match to TRBD1 covers 10 bases. The V segment lost 1 base and the J segment 8 bases; nucleotides outside the gene matches: 13. Germline V gives CDR1 LGHNA, CDR2 YSLEER. The CDR3 has 17 amino acids. The CDR3 coding sequence is TGCGCCAGCAGCCAAGTCGGGGACAGGGGCCTCCTCGGGGGCTACACCTTC. Encoded protein: CASSQVGDRGLLGGYTF.

As to this clonotype: With a much larger clone just one base away, this may be a read error. J is TRBJ2-3 and V is TRBV18, with D hard to call. V was pared by 5 bases and J by 2 bases, with 11 bases between. The CDR3 has 14 residues. Germline CDR1 is KGHSH and CDR2 is LQKENI. CDR3 in amino acids: CASSSNSLTDTQYF. DNA of the CDR3: TGTGCCAGCTCATCGAACAGTCTCACAGATACGCAGTATTTT.

Turning to this clonotype: Since a much larger clone is just one base distant, this may be a read error. The chain recombines TRBV15 with TRBJ1-1; 8 bases are shared with TRBD1. The CDR3 covers 15 residues. Looked up from germline, CDR1 is LNHNV and CDR2 is YYDKDF (reference sequence). Here the CDR3 reads CATSRVRTGNTQAFF. CDR3 DNA sequence: TGTGCCACCAGCAGAGTCCGGACAGGGAACACTCAAGCTTTCTTT.

This clonotype appeared many times. The chain recombines TRBV30 with TRBJ1-1, with D unclear. The CDR3 covers 14 residues. Trimming removed 0 bases from V and 0 bases from J, with 8 bases in between. The germline V gene has CDR1 GTSNPN and CDR2 SVGIG (reference sequence). The CDR3 spells CAWSVRSMNTEAFF. In nucleotides, the CDR3 is TGTGCCTGGAGTGTAAGGAGCATGAACACTGAAGCTTTCTTT.

As regards this clonotype: Since a far larger clone is one base different, this is likely a read error. V gene TRBV6-9 combines with J gene TRBJ1-5; D gene ambiguous. Germline V CDR1 and CDR2: MNHGY, SVAAGI. The germline V and J ends were trimmed by 4 bases and 7 bases, with 14 bases remaining between them. This CDR3 is built from 14 residues. CDR3 sequence reads: CASSSAVGRQPQHF. The CDR3 bases are TGTGCCAGCAGTTCTGCGGTAGGGCGGCAGCCCCAGCATTTT.

This clonotype was found many times. V gene TRBV4-2 combines with J gene TRBJ2-3, with 10 bases identical to TRBD2. This CDR3 has 18 residues. Germline V gene data show CDR1 as LGHNA and CDR2 as YNFKEQ. V trimming: 0 bases; J trimming: 4 bases; junction bases outside the gene matches: 10. The CDR3 sequence is CASSQDLLAGAEADTQYF. In DNA form, the CDR3 reads TGTGCCAGCAGCCAAGACCTCCTAGCGGGGGCCGAGGCAGATACGCAGTATTTT.

Ten or more counts support this clonotype. The rearrangement links TRBV19 to TRBJ2-3; 7 nucleotides match TRBD2. Germline CDR1 LNHDA, CDR2 SQIVND (reference sequence). The length of the CDR3 is 13 residues. V lost 1 base, J lost 8 bases, and 3 bases stayed unmatched. CDR3 nucleotides: TGTGCCAGTAGTATAGGAGGCGGGGGTACGCAGTATTTT. It is translated as CASSIGGGGTQYF.

Remarks on this clonotype: A clone one base away is much larger, so this may be a read error. This chain connects TRBV9 to TRBJ1-1; D unresolved. The germline V and J ends were trimmed by 1 base and 1 base, with 8 bases remaining between them. The CDR3 is 14 residues long. Germline-derived CDR1 and CDR2 are SGDLS and YYNGEE. CDR3 bases: TGTGCCAGCAGCGTATTCGTCTGGAACACTGAAGCTTTCTTT. This sequence encodes CASSVFVWNTEAFF.

This clonotype was seen ten or more times. The chain carries TRBV29-1 and TRBJ2-2, with 8 nucleotides matching TRBD2. The CDR3 is made up of 14 amino acids. V was clipped by 5 bases and J by 0 bases; unmatched bases: 2. The V gene's germline CDR1 is SQVTM and CDR2 ANQGSEA. CDR3 DNA sequence: TGCAGCGTTCGGGAGGGAGCGAACACCGGGGAGCTGTTTTTT. Its protein product is CSVREGANTGELFF.

The V gene is TRBV5-4, the J gene TRBJ2-2; no definite D call. V shed 4 bases and J shed 5 bases, with 18 bases lying between them. The germline V gene has CDR1 SGHNT and CDR2 YYREEE (reference sequence). CDR3 size: 16 residues. CDR3 DNA sequence: TGTGCCAGCAGCCCGACCTCCGGGTTAAGGACCGGGGAGCTGTTTTTT. This translates into CASSPTSGLRTGELFF.